Presented here are 13 T cell receptor beta chains from one specimen sequenced in a study of cytomegalovirus exposure and HLA in healthy donors. Vbeta (60) and Jbeta (13) primers were used in the PCR. Profiled with immunoSEQ multiplex PCR; TCRdb holds only in-frame clones, not every one. The sample holds fewer than 200,000 clones, about 64% seen once. The sample consisted of PBMCs. These receptors were collected from a man between 45 and 60 years old in good health and CMV-seronegative.

This clone showed up just once. V gene TRBV9 combines with J gene TRBJ2-3; 16 nucleotides match TRBD2. The CDR3 runs to 17 residues. Germline values: CDR1 SGDLS, CDR2 YYNGEE. After removal of 2 bases from V and 5 bases from J, the junction contained 5 bases not matched to a gene. CDR3 sequence: CASSVGLAGGPGDTQYF. CDR3 sequence (DNA): TGTGCCAGCAGCGTGGGACTAGCGGGGGGGCCTGGAGATACGCAGTATTTT.

The rearrangement joins TRBV7-2 to TRBJ2-7, with TRBD1 as a possible D gene (6 bases). The germline V gene has CDR1 SGHTA and CDR2 FQGNSA. V lost 4 bases and J 7 bases, leaving 14 bases between the germline ends. This CDR3 comprises 13 residues. The CDR3 DNA reads TGTGCCAGCAGCTCCCAGACAGGCTGGGAGCAGTACTTC. This gives the protein CASSSQTGWEQYF.

The genes are TRBV11-2 and TRBJ2-7; the match to TRBD1 covers 11 bases. The germline CDR1 and CDR2 sequences are SGHAT and FQNNGV. J gave up 3 bases and V 5 bases, and 6 bases lay outside the gene matches. There are 15 residues in the CDR3. The CDR3 coding sequence is TGTGCCAGCAGCAACCGGGACAGGGGGATCTACGAGCAGTACTTC. Encoded protein: CASSNRDRGIYEQYF.

The rearrangement joins TRBV2 to TRBJ2-3; TRBD1 matches 8 bases. Trimming cost V 6 bases and J 7 bases; bases outside gene matches: 3. The CDR3 has 12 residues. Germline values: CDR1 SNHLY, CDR2 FYNNEI. Written as DNA, the CDR3 is TGTGCCAGCAGGGACAGGGATTATACGCAGTATTTT. It encodes CASRDRDYTQYF.

The chain joins TRBV19 to TRBJ2-7, with 8 nucleotides matching TRBD1. Germline CDR1 LNHDA, CDR2 SQIVND (reference sequence). J was trimmed by 4 bases and V by 5 bases; bases with no gene match: 4. The CDR3 runs to 13 residues. This CDR3 reads CASSHRTGYEQYF. CDR3 DNA sequence: TGTGCCAGTAGTCACCGGACAGGGTACGAGCAGTACTTC.

J is TRBJ2-5 and V is TRBV4-3; possible D gene TRBD2, 6 bases. The CDR3 has 15 amino acids. The V end was cut by 0 bases, the J end by 1 base, with 9 bases between. Germline V gives CDR1 LGHNA, CDR2 YSLEER. The CDR3 DNA follows: TGCGCCAGCAGCCAAGATAGGAGGGTCCAAGAGACCCAGTACTTC. The encoded protein is CASSQDRRVQETQYF.

The J gene is TRBJ1-6, the V gene TRBV14; 7 bases map to TRBD1. V gave up 0 bases and J gave up 0 bases; unmatched junction bases: 2. Germline V gene sequence: CDR1 SGHDN, CDR2 FVKESK. The CDR3 contains 17 residues. Here the CDR3 reads CASSQDGQDSYNSPLHF. As DNA, the CDR3 is TGTGCCAGCAGCCAAGATGGACAGGACTCCTATAATTCACCCCTCCACTTT.

The chain has TRBV6-5 and TRBJ1-6; no clear D. The germline V and J ends were trimmed by 10 bases and 3 bases, with 10 bases remaining between them. The CDR3 runs 13 residues. Germline-derived CDR1 and CDR2 are MNHEY and SVGAGI. CDR3 nucleotide sequence: TGTGCCACCTCGAACAGCTATAATTCACCCCTCCACTTT. It codes for CATSNSYNSPLHF.

The V call is TRBV9, the J call TRBJ2-3, with a weak D call TRBD2 (5 bases). This CDR3 region has 16 residues. V lost 0 bases, J lost 2 bases, and 13 bases lay in between. CDR1 is SGDLS and CDR2 is YYNGEE in the germline V gene. CDR3 amino acids: CASSVETGYFTDTQYF. The CDR3 region has the DNA TGTGCCAGCAGCGTAGAGACGGGGTACTTCACAGATACGCAGTATTTT.

This clone was counted a single time. The V call is TRBV5-1, the J call TRBJ2-7, with 7 bases matching TRBD2. Germline CDR1 is SGHRS and CDR2 is YFSETQ. V was clipped by 0 bases and J by 5 bases; unmatched bases: 5. CDR3 length: 14 amino acids. The CDR3 here is CASSLAGGGHEQYF. The CDR3 bases are TGCGCCAGCAGCTTGGCAGGCGGGGGACACGAGCAGTACTTC.

In its sample, this clone was seen a few times. V is TRBV6-6 and J is TRBJ1-6; D not resolved. This CDR3 has 11 amino acids. V lost 6 bases to trimming and J lost 7 bases, with 4 bases between them. CDR1 and CDR2 (germline): MNHNY, SVGAGI (reference sequence). The chain's CDR3 is CASSSNSPLHF. The CDR3 DNA follows: TGTGCCAGCAGCTCGAATTCACCCCTCCACTTT.

The table lists this clone with a few counts. The V gene is TRBV13, the J gene TRBJ2-5; 13 nucleotides agree with TRBD2. Trimming removed 5 bases from V and 3 bases from J; junction bases left unmatched: 9. Germline V gives CDR1 PRHDT, CDR2 FYEKMQ (reference sequence). This CDR3 has 17 amino acids. CDR3 region: CASSPGLAGLTEETQYF. CDR3 in DNA: TGTGCCAGCAGCCCGGGACTAGCGGGGTTGACGGAAGAGACCCAGTACTTC.

The CDR3 is CASSQNIGGGRGTDTQYF. The CDR3 bases are TGTGCCAGCAGCCAAAACATCGGGGGGGGCCGCGGCACAGATACGCAGTATTTT. The chain uses TRBV14 and TRBJ2-3; the match to TRBD2 covers 8 bases. Germline V gives CDR1 SGHDN, CDR2 FVKESK. The CDR3 loop spans 18 amino acids. V shed 2 bases and J 1 base; nucleotides not matched to a gene: 11.